This entry features one T cell receptor (beta chain) sequence. TCRdb re-called the 5' RACE reads through MiXCR, storing one row per CDR3 protein. The table shows some 9,800 distinct CDR3 sequences, with approximately 24% occurring only once. Trimming removed 1 base at V and 7 bases at J, with 20 bases between. Germline CDR1 SGHAT, CDR2 FQNNGV. The CDR3 has 16 residues. Tregs were sorted as CD4+CD25+CD127-/low cells. The chain uses TRBV11-2 and TRBJ2-7; possibly TRBD2 for D (6 bases). The receptor was derived from a female donor with breast cancer. The sequencing input was Tregs sorted from blood. Written as DNA, the CDR3 is TGTGCCAGCAGCTTAGGGGGGACTCCCCGGGTTTGGGAGCAGTACTTC. Translating gives CASSLGGTPRVWEQYF.